These 24 T cell receptor beta chains share one sample of origin, sequenced in a study of blood T cell repertoires in COVID-19. The method was immunoSEQ multiplex PCR; TCRdb's version includes in-frame clones alone and lacks a portion of them. Among 50,000 to 70,000 clones listed, over 80% were seen once. Sequenced material: peripheral blood. Source of these receptors: a human donor with active COVID-19. The donor label of this sample is uncertain.

The chain uses TRBV3-1 (or the pseudogene TRBV3-2) and TRBJ1-6; 7 positions agree with TRBD1. Germline CDR1 is LGHDT and CDR2 is YNNKEL (reference sequence). The CDR3 is 16 residues long. V lost 2 bases to trimming and J lost 0 bases; unmatched junction nucleotides: 1. CDR3 bases: TGTGCCAGCAGCCAAAGGGACAGCTCCTATAATTCACCCCTCCACTTT. Translation gives CASSQRDSSYNSPLHF.

The genes are TRBV10-2 and TRBJ2-3, with TRBD2 matching 8 bases. This CDR3 is 16 amino acids long. Germline CDR1 is WSHSY and CDR2 is SAAADI. V gave up 4 bases and J gave up 6 bases; unmatched junction bases: 12. In DNA form, the CDR3 reads TGCGCCAGCAGTGCCCTTGAGGGACTAGATTCCGATACGCAGTATTTT. This translates into CASSALEGLDSDTQYF.

The CDR3 loop reads CASSPRQGAGSPLHF. The CDR3 region has the DNA TGTGCCAGCAGCCCAAGACAGGGGGCCGGTTCACCCCTCCACTTT. The V gene is TRBV9, the J gene TRBJ1-6; 10 positions agree with TRBD1. V gave up 4 bases and J gave up 9 bases; unmatched junction bases: 7. The germline gives CDR1 SGDLS, CDR2 YYNGEE. The CDR3 sequence is 15 residues long.

The chain joins TRBV19 to TRBJ2-1; possible D gene TRBD2, 5 bases. The CDR3 is made up of 14 amino acids. V lost 8 bases to trimming and J lost 0 bases, with 11 bases between them. The germline gives CDR1 LNHDA, CDR2 SQIVND (reference sequence). CDR3 region: CASWPRDSYNEQFF. Written as DNA, the CDR3 is TGTGCCAGTTGGCCACGGGACTCCTACAATGAGCAGTTCTTC.

V gene TRBV10-3 combines with J gene TRBJ1-4; tentatively, D is TRBD1 (5 bases). The CDR3 consists of 13 residues. The V end was cut by 4 bases, the J end by 7 bases, with 10 bases between. Per germline, CDR1 ENHRY and CDR2 SYGVKD. CDR3 amino acids: CAISGGGIEKLFF. CDR3 DNA: TGTGCCATCAGTGGGGGCGGAATTGAAAAACTGTTTTTT.

The chain recombines TRBV7-2 with TRBJ2-7, with 7 bases matching TRBD2. V lost 7 bases and J lost 3; bases outside the gene matches: 9. Germline V CDR1 and CDR2: SGHTA, FQGNSA. This CDR3 contains 14 residues. The CDR3 region is CASMVGLGFYEQYF. In nucleotides, the CDR3 is TGTGCCAGCATGGTAGGACTAGGCTTCTACGAGCAGTACTTC.

The rearrangement links TRBV9 to TRBJ2-1; 8 positions match TRBD2. Trimming cost V 0 bases and J 5 bases; bases outside gene matches: 7. CDR1 and CDR2 from the germline V gene are SGDLS and YYNGEE. This CDR3 comprises 16 residues. Written as DNA, the CDR3 is TGTGCCAGCAGCGTAGCTACGGGGGGGAGCCACAATGAGCAGTTCTTC. Residues: CASSVATGGSHNEQFF.

The genes are TRBV7-7 and TRBJ2-3; 10 nucleotides match TRBD1. The J segment lost 2 bases and the V segment lost 6 bases, leaving 8 bases of the junction unmatched. This CDR3 region has 16 residues. Germline CDR1 SSHAT, CDR2 FNYEAQ (reference sequence). The CDR3, as DNA: TGTGCCAGCAGTTCCGGACAGGGGGGAAACACAGATACGCAGTATTTT. The encoded protein is CASSSGQGGNTDTQYF. Complete variable domain (other parts from reference TRBV7-7 and TRBJ2-3): GAGVSQSPRYKVTKRGQDVTLRCDPISSHATLYWYQQALGQGPEFLTYFNYEAQPDKSGLPSDRFSAERPEGSISTLTIQRTEQRDSAMYRCASSSGQGGNTDTQYFGPGTRLTVL.

This clone was seen once. This chain joins TRBV15 and TRBJ2-7, with TRBD2 matching over 7 bases. CDR1 LNHNV and CDR2 YYDKDF come from the germline V gene (reference sequence). J was trimmed by 3 bases and V by 1 base; bases with no gene match: 6. CDR3 size: 15 residues. CDR3: CATSRGGGGHYEQYF. In DNA, the CDR3 is TGTGCCACCAGCAGAGGGGGGGGAGGGCACTACGAGCAGTACTTC. Full variable domain (missing parts from reference TRBV15 and TRBJ2-7): DAMVIQNPRYQVTQFGKPVTLSCSQTLNHNVMYWYQQKSSQAPKLLFHYYDKDFNNEADTPDNFQSRRPNTSFCFLDIRSPGLGDTAMYLCATSRGGGGHYEQYFGPGTRLTVT.

The chain joins TRBV7-9 to TRBJ1-2, with D tentatively TRBD1 (5 bases). CDR1 is SEHNR and CDR2 is FQNEAQ in the germline V gene (reference sequence). V was shortened by 1 base and J by 4 bases, with 13 bases between the two germline ends. The length of the CDR3 is 15 residues. The CDR3 nucleotides read TGTGCCAGCAGCTTAGATTCAGGGAAGGGCTATGGCTACACCTTC. Its translation: CASSLDSGKGYGYTF. Filled out from reference TRBV7-9 and TRBJ1-2, the complete variable domain reads DTGVSQNPRHKITKRGQNVTFRCDPISEHNRLYWYRQTLGQGPEFLTYFQNEAQLEKSRLLSDRFSAERPKGSFSTLEIQRTEQGDSAMYLCASSLDSGKGYGYTFGSGTRLTVV.

The chain employs TRBV28 and TRBJ2-1; 8 nucleotides agree with TRBD2. V shed 6 bases and J 5 bases; nucleotides not matched to a gene: 12. The CDR3 contains 16 residues. Germline CDR1 and CDR2: MDHEN and SYDVKM. For the CDR3, the DNA is TGTGCCAGCAGGGGAGCAGGGAGCGGGGGTCACAATGAGCAGTTCTTC. Its translation: CASRGAGSGGHNEQFF.

The J gene is TRBJ2-1, the V gene TRBV6-5, with D possibly matching TRBD2 (5 bases). V lost 0 bases, J lost 9 bases, and 15 bases lay in between. Germline CDR1 is MNHEY and CDR2 is SVGAGI. The CDR3 has 15 residues. CDR3 loop: CASSYSRVPGAEQFF. The DNA of the CDR3 is TGTGCCAGCAGTTACTCGAGGGTTCCGGGTGCTGAGCAGTTCTTC.

This clone was found once. A junction end diverges from the germline sequence, so it may reflect a read error. The chain is built from TRBV7-3 and TRBJ1-2, with D perhaps matching TRBD1 (5 bases). This CDR3 has 17 residues. Germline CDR1 and CDR2: SGHTA and FQGTGA. As DNA, the CDR3 is TGTGCCAGCAGCCTAACGGGGCAGGCTGGGGCTAACTATGGCTACACCTTC. It specifies CASSLTGQAGANYGYTF.

This chain links TRBV6-2 or TRBV6-3 with TRBJ2-3; perhaps TRBD2 as D (6 bases). V lost 6 bases and J lost 6, with 16 bases in between. Germline lookup yields CDR1 MNHEY and CDR2 SVGEGT. CDR3 size: 14 residues. CDR3: CASSQGLPRDTQYF. CDR3 bases: TGTGCCAGCAGCCAGGGACTGCCCCGGGATACGCAGTATTTT.

This chain links TRBV6-5 with TRBJ1-1, with D possibly being TRBD1 (5 bases). The CDR3 length is 14 residues. Trimming took 6 bases from V and 4 from J, leaving 15 bases between them. Germline CDR1 MNHEY, CDR2 SVGAGI. Here the CDR3 DNA reads TGTGCCAGCAGGGGGGGACCAGGGCCCACTGAAGCTTTCTTT. This sequence encodes CASRGGPGPTEAFF.

On this clone: This same CDR3 is encoded by further DNA sequences in the sample. V and J are TRBV19 and TRBJ2-1; TRBD1 is a possible D gene (6 bases). This CDR3 is built from 15 residues. The germline gives CDR1 LNHDA, CDR2 SQIVND (reference sequence). Deletions cut 5 bases from V and 0 bases from J, with 11 bases between. Here the CDR3 reads CASSPDRSSYNEQFF. The CDR3 DNA reads TGTGCCAGTAGTCCAGACAGGAGCTCCTACAATGAGCAGTTCTTC.

This sequence joins TRBV6-2 or TRBV6-3 and TRBJ2-7; maybe TRBD1 (6 bases). The germline V gene encodes CDR1 MNHEY and CDR2 SVGEGT. Trimming shortened V by 5 bases and J by 1 base, and 12 bases separated the two germline ends. This CDR3 is built from 14 residues. CDR3 sequence reads: CASSAMTGSYEQYF. The CDR3 coding sequence is TGTGCCAGCAGTGCTATGACAGGATCCTACGAGCAGTACTTC.

The chain joins TRBV5-1 to TRBJ2-5; 10 bases are a match to TRBD2. CDR1 and CDR2 (germline): SGHRS, YFSETQ. Unmatched junction bases numbered 3, after V lost 0 bases and J lost 4 bases. The CDR3 contains 15 residues. CDR3: CASSLEVAGGETQYF. For the CDR3, the DNA is TGCGCCAGCAGCTTGGAGGTAGCGGGAGGAGAGACCCAGTACTTC.

CDR3 nucleotide sequence: TGTGCCAGCAGCGGAGCATCTGGCAGGGGGCTCTACGAGCAGTACTTC. Translating gives CASSGASGRGLYEQYF. The chain uses TRBV5-8 and TRBJ2-7; TRBD1 aligns across 8 bases. J gave up 3 bases and V 4 bases, and 12 bases lay outside the gene matches. The CDR3 totals 16 residues. In germline, CDR1 is SGHTS, CDR2 YDEGEE.

The chain carries TRBV4-1 and TRBJ2-1, with 9 bases that match TRBD1. Germline V lookup: CDR1 MGHRA, CDR2 YSYEKL. V lost 1 base, J lost 7 bases, and 5 bases stayed unmatched. This CDR3 is 15 amino acids long. The CDR3 DNA sequence: TGCGCCAGCAGCCAAGGGGGACAGGGTGGGAATGAGCAGTTCTTC. As protein: CASSQGGQGGNEQFF.

The genes are TRBV27 and TRBJ2-1; D unresolved. The CDR3 has 14 residues. Germline loops: CDR1 MNHEY, CDR2 SMNVEV (reference sequence). Trimming cost V 3 bases and J 7 bases, with 13 bases left between them. CDR3 sequence: CASSFSLIKNEQFF. The DNA of the CDR3 is TGTGCCAGCAGTTTTAGCCTAATTAAAAATGAGCAGTTCTTC.

The chain couples TRBV30 to TRBJ2-6, with a weak D call TRBD1 (6 bases). This CDR3 spans 17 amino acids. Looked up from germline, CDR1 is GTSNPN and CDR2 is SVGIG (reference sequence). Trimming cost V 3 bases and J 2 bases, with 17 bases left between them. The chain's CDR3 is CAWSPPHQGTGANVLTF. In nucleotides, the CDR3 is TGTGCCTGGAGCCCCCCGCACCAGGGGACTGGGGCCAACGTCCTGACTTTC.

The chain uses TRBV6-5 and TRBJ2-7; 7 positions agree with TRBD2. Trimming took 4 bases from V and 7 from J; bases not matched to a gene: 7. Germline V CDR1 and CDR2: MNHEY, SVGAGI. The CDR3 is 13 residues long. The CDR3 loop is CASSSSGTTEQYF. The CDR3 region has the DNA TGTGCCAGCAGTTCCTCCGGGACTACAGAGCAGTACTTC.

V and J are TRBV14 and TRBJ2-3; 9 bases are a match to TRBD1. CDR1 SGHDN and CDR2 FVKESK come from the germline V gene. There are 13 residues in the CDR3. V was clipped by 6 bases and J by 5 bases; unmatched bases: 3. DNA of the CDR3: TGTGCCAGCAGTCGGGACAGGGTAGATACGCAGTATTTT. Amino acid sequence: CASSRDRVDTQYF.